The present entry profiles one TCR beta chain with its context. Primers for the PCR totalled 60 Vbeta and 13 Jbeta. Method: immunoSEQ multiplex PCR; TCRdb's copy keeps in-frame clones and lacks some. Among some 95,000 clones listed, roughly 79% were seen once. The entry originates in a study of cytomegalovirus exposure and HLA in healthy donors. V lost 6 bases, J lost 4 bases, and 24 bases lay in between. Germline values: CDR1 LNHDA, CDR2 SQIVND (reference sequence). This CDR3 has 17 residues. The rearrangement links TRBV19 to TRBJ1-2; no clear D gene. The receptor's source is a woman aged 40 to 50 in good health and CMV-seronegative. What was sequenced was PBMCs. The CDR3 sequence: CASRPRARRALTYGYTF. DNA of the CDR3: TGTGCCAGTAGGCCGAGGGCACGACGAGCCTTGACCTATGGCTACACCTTC.